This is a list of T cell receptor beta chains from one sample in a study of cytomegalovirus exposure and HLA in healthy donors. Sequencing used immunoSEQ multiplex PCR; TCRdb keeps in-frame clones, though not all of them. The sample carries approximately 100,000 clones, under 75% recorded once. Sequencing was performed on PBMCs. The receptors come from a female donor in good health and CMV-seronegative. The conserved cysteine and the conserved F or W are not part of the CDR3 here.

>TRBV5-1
ASSFGGGGNQPQH
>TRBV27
ASGEYATSPLH
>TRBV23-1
ASSQVSNTEAF
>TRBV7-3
ASSPAISGKTGELF
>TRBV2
ASSRGLPYEQY
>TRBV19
ASSISGQAVYGYT
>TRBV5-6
ASSLAGQGGDEQF
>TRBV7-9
ASSTETAEAF
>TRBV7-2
ASSLAAGGPHTGELF
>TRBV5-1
ASSTGTETYEQY
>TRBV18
ASSRSRTSGLPYNEQF
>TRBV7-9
ASSPNTGGLGGYT
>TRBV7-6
ASSRGLAFSNEQF
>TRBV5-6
ASSFQGPSYEQY
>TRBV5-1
ASRPSGTTNEKLF
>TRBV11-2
ASSLVYREKETQY
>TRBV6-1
ASNGNGNEQF
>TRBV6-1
ASSPPGRVDGYT
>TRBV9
ASSVVSQANGYT
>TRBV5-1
ASGGTDYTEAF
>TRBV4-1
ASSPATGLLQPQH
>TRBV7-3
ASSPIGVPSYNEQF
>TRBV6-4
ASSRNPSGNTIY
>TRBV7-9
ASSLSIQETQY
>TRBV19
ASSIARDRTYEQY
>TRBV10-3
AISESPTSGGYT
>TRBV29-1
SAQGKSGGGTGELF
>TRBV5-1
ASHRGTNTGELF
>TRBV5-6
ASSTRDTGRGETQY
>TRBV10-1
ASSESLGQGDEQY
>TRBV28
ASSLDTGQGQPQH
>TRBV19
ASSRGYEQY
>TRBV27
ASSFRISGDTDTQY
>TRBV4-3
ASSQGSPRGNTEAF
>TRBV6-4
ASSDGTSPTDTQY
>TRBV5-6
ASSLAVTNYGYT
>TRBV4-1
ASSQDGTGEKLF
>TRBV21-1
ASSKIRRDIPYEQY
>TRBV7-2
ASGRGASTDTQY
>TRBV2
ASSVVGEQY
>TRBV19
ASRKNRGLITEAF
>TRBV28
ASSQREKLF
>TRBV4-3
ASSQDPGTGDAF
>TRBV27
ASSPLLRGAGNTIY
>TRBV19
ASLAETGELF
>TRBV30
AWIFKGVGLPQY